This T cell receptor beta chain was sequenced during a study of T cell responses to AZD1222 COVID-19 vaccine. Some clones are missing from TCRdb's copy, which holds only in-frame ones; the method was immunoSEQ multiplex PCR. The sample gives 79,000 or so clones, roughly 80% of which show up once; approximately 27% is in the top ten. The V and J ends lost 1 base and 16 bases, in that order; junction bases with no gene match: 9. Germline CDR1 is SEHNR and CDR2 is FQNEAQ (reference sequence). CDR3 length equals 13 residues. General study results and limits: Seropositive status at baseline applied to only 5 to 7 AZD1222 recipients. Donor demographics were predominantly white British with a female majority; clonal diversity may be underestimated.

In the case of this clone: The antigen is unknown.

The sequencing here drew on peripheral blood, taken 28 days after the second dose of the MenACWY control vaccine. The J gene is TRBJ2-1, the V gene TRBV7-9; 8 bases agree with TRBD2. The clonotype was recovered from an adult who received the MenACWY meningococcal vaccine as a control. CDR3 residues: CASSLDRAGGRFF. Written as DNA, the CDR3 is TGTGCCAGCAGCTTAGATCGGGCGGGGGGCCGATTCTTC.